These T cell receptor beta chains were read from a single sample in a study of Ad26.COV2.S vaccination and SARS-CoV-2 variants. The protocol was immunoSEQ multiplex PCR, while the TCRdb copy is restricted to in-frame clones and leaves out a portion. The repertoire holds around 310,000 clones, with 85% to 90% as singletons. Sample: peripheral blood, taken in a trial of Ad26.COV2.S vaccine versus placebo. These TCRs come from a person aged 18-60 years who received the Ad26.COV2.S COVID-19 vaccine or a placebo. Both conserved end residues are part of each CDR3. The order of the fields is V gene, J gene, D gene, clone size, CDR3 DNA, CDR3 protein. A D gene is named only where the DNA matches it firmly. Only some rows state a clone size, as once, few, many or a class for expanded clones.

v_call: TRBV5-1; j_call: TRBJ2-7; d_call: NA; clone_size: NA; cdr3_nt: TGCGCCAGCAGCTTGGAAGGACAGCATTACGAGCAGTACTTC; cdr3_aa: CASSLEGQHYEQYF
v_call: TRBV5-1; j_call: TRBJ1-1; d_call: NA; clone_size: NA; cdr3_nt: TGCGCCAGCAGTTATCTAATGAACACTGAAGCTTTCTTT; cdr3_aa: CASSYLMNTEAFF
v_call: TRBV3-1/TRBV3-2; j_call: TRBJ2-4; d_call: NA; clone_size: NA; cdr3_nt: TGTGCCAGCAGCCAAGGGTGGGGCACTTGGGACAAAAACATTCAGTACTTC; cdr3_aa: CASSQGWGTWDKNIQYF
v_call: TRBV15; j_call: TRBJ2-1; d_call: TRBD2; clone_size: NA; cdr3_nt: TGTGCCACCCCGAAGGGGGCTAGCGGGAGCTTCAGTGGGAATGAGCAGTTCTTC; cdr3_aa: CATPKGASGSFSGNEQFF
v_call: TRBV2; j_call: TRBJ2-1; d_call: NA; clone_size: once; cdr3_nt: TGTGCCAGCGGAGGGGGATATTCGAGTGAGCAGTTCTTC; cdr3_aa: CASGGGYSSEQFF
v_call: TRBV4-3; j_call: TRBJ2-2; d_call: NA; clone_size: NA; cdr3_nt: TGCGCCAGCAGCCTGCCTTATGAGTGGGGCACCGGGGAGCTGTTTTTT; cdr3_aa: CASSLPYEWGTGELFF
v_call: TRBV5-1; j_call: TRBJ2-2; d_call: NA; clone_size: NA; cdr3_nt: TGCGCCAGCAGCTTGGCCAGCGGCCAGATGGGAGGGGAGCTGTTTTTT; cdr3_aa: CASSLASGQMGGELFF
v_call: TRBV27; j_call: TRBJ2-1; d_call: TRBD2; clone_size: once; cdr3_nt: TGTGCCAGCAGTTTAACAGGGGTACTAGCGGGGTACAATGAGCAGTTCTTC; cdr3_aa: CASSLTGVLAGYNEQFF
v_call: TRBV12-3/TRBV12-4; j_call: TRBJ2-1; d_call: NA; clone_size: once; cdr3_nt: TGTGCCAGCAGTTTGGGGAATACGAATGAGCAGTTCTTC; cdr3_aa: CASSLGNTNEQFF
v_call: TRBV25-1; j_call: TRBJ2-5; d_call: NA; clone_size: once; cdr3_nt: TGTGCCAGCAGTGAACTGGGGAGGGGGGCGGAAGCGAAAGAGACCCAGTACTTC; cdr3_aa: CASSELGRGAEAKETQYF
v_call: TRBV2; j_call: TRBJ2-1; d_call: NA; clone_size: NA; cdr3_nt: TGTGCCAGCAGGGCCCGCCCCGGCTCCTACAATGAGCAGTTCTTC; cdr3_aa: CASRARPGSYNEQFF
v_call: TRBV5-5; j_call: TRBJ2-7; d_call: TRBD1; clone_size: few; cdr3_nt: TGTGCCAGCAGCGGCCGGGACAGGGACTTCTACGAGCAGTACTTC; cdr3_aa: CASSGRDRDFYEQYF
v_call: TRBV7-9; j_call: TRBJ2-1; d_call: NA; clone_size: NA; cdr3_nt: TGTGCCAGCAGCTTTTTCGACAGTACTGTTGAGTTCTTC; cdr3_aa: CASSFFDSTVEFF
v_call: TRBV27; j_call: TRBJ2-3; d_call: NA; clone_size: NA; cdr3_nt: TGTGCCAGCAGTTGGGGGATAGATACGCAGTATTTT; cdr3_aa: CASSWGIDTQYF
v_call: TRBV28; j_call: TRBJ1-1; d_call: NA; clone_size: few; cdr3_nt: TGTGCCAGCAGTTTATCATACAGCCGTGGTACTGAAGCTTTCTTT; cdr3_aa: CASSLSYSRGTEAFF
v_call: TRBV4-3; j_call: TRBJ2-1; d_call: TRBD2; clone_size: NA; cdr3_nt: TGCGCCAGCAGCCAAGATATTGGGAGGGCCGTCAATGAGCAGTTCTTC; cdr3_aa: CASSQDIGRAVNEQFF
v_call: TRBV7-2; j_call: TRBJ2-3; d_call: NA; clone_size: NA; cdr3_nt: TGTGCCAGCAGCTTAGAGTCGAGGGTAGTGGCAGATACGCAGTATTTT; cdr3_aa: CASSLESRVVADTQYF
v_call: TRBV2; j_call: TRBJ2-5; d_call: TRBD2; clone_size: NA; cdr3_nt: TGTGCCAGCGGACGGGAGGGGGGGGAGACCCAGTACTTC; cdr3_aa: CASGREGGETQYF
v_call: TRBV18; j_call: TRBJ1-3; d_call: TRBD1; clone_size: NA; cdr3_nt: TGTGCCAGCTCACCCGACAGGGCGGCTGGAAACACCATATATTTT; cdr3_aa: CASSPDRAAGNTIYF
v_call: TRBV29-1; j_call: TRBJ2-3; d_call: NA; clone_size: NA; cdr3_nt: TGCAGCGCCGACCGGCAGTATTTT; cdr3_aa: CSADRQYF
v_call: TRBV23-1; j_call: TRBJ1-1; d_call: NA; clone_size: NA; cdr3_nt: TGCGCCAGCAGTCAATCGGGTACAGGGTTTATACCAATGAACACTGAAGCTTTCTTT; cdr3_aa: CASSQSGTGFIPMNTEAFF
v_call: TRBV15; j_call: TRBJ2-3; d_call: NA; clone_size: NA; cdr3_nt: TGTGCCACCAGCAGAATAGCCATCGACAGCACAGATACGCAGTATTTT; cdr3_aa: CATSRIAIDSTDTQYF
v_call: TRBV5-8; j_call: TRBJ1-5; d_call: NA; clone_size: NA; cdr3_nt: TGTGCCAGCAGCTTGGGGCAGGGGACCAACAATCAGCCCCAGCATTTT; cdr3_aa: CASSLGQGTNNQPQHF
v_call: TRBV4-1; j_call: TRBJ2-1; d_call: NA; clone_size: NA; cdr3_nt: TGCGCCAGCAGCCAAGAAGGTCCGCAAGTGAAGCAGTTCTTC; cdr3_aa: CASSQEGPQVKQFF
v_call: TRBV4-2; j_call: TRBJ1-6; d_call: NA; clone_size: NA; cdr3_nt: TGTGCCAGCAGCCAACCCCTCCTGGACGGGGGGTCACCCCTCCACTTT; cdr3_aa: CASSQPLLDGGSPLHF
v_call: TRBV11-2; j_call: TRBJ1-4; d_call: NA; clone_size: NA; cdr3_nt: TGTGCCAGCAGCTTAGAATTCAGGACAACTAATGAAAAACTGTTTTTT; cdr3_aa: CASSLEFRTTNEKLFF
v_call: TRBV9; j_call: TRBJ2-3; d_call: TRBD2; clone_size: NA; cdr3_nt: TGTGCCAGCAGCGCCTTAACTAGCGGGGCAAGCACAGATACGCAGTATTTT; cdr3_aa: CASSALTSGASTDTQYF
v_call: TRBV11-2; j_call: TRBJ2-3; d_call: NA; clone_size: NA; cdr3_nt: TGTGCCAGCAGCTCTTACCTAGGGGTAGGAGGAGATACGCAGTATTTT; cdr3_aa: CASSSYLGVGGDTQYF
v_call: TRBV7-8; j_call: TRBJ1-2; d_call: NA; clone_size: NA; cdr3_nt: TGTGCCAGCAGCCCATACACCGAATCTCACACCTTC; cdr3_aa: CASSPYTESHTF
v_call: TRBV4-3; j_call: TRBJ2-6; d_call: NA; clone_size: NA; cdr3_nt: TGCGCCAGCAGCCAACTTGCAGGGCCGGGCGGGGCCAACGTCCTGACTTTC; cdr3_aa: CASSQLAGPGGANVLTF
v_call: TRBV15; j_call: TRBJ1-2; d_call: TRBD1; clone_size: NA; cdr3_nt: TGTGCCACCAGAGGTTCCTCGGGGACAGGTTCAACTGGCTACACCTTC; cdr3_aa: CATRGSSGTGSTGYTF